The 5 T cell receptor beta chains below were found in one sample sequenced in a study of identifying expanded T cells in peripheral blood. Profiling relied on immunoSEQ multiplex PCR, and the TCRdb table lists in-frame clones only, not all of them. The sample records tens of thousands of clones, around 90% being singletons. The sequencing sample was made of blood. These receptors were collected from a person between 18 and 75 years old in good health.

The chain employs TRBV5-1 and TRBJ1-2, with 7 bases that match TRBD1. Germline loops: CDR1 SGHRS, CDR2 YFSETQ. V trimming: 4 bases; J trimming: 4 bases; junction bases outside the gene matches: 4. The CDR3 spans 13 residues. Here the CDR3 reads CASSGTGVYGYTF. The CDR3 DNA sequence: TGCGCCAGCAGCGGAACAGGGGTCTATGGCTACACCTTC.

The chain carries TRBV30 and TRBJ2-3, with 10 bases fitting TRBD2. V gave up 3 bases and J gave up 4 bases; unmatched junction bases: 4. The germline gives CDR1 GTSNPN, CDR2 SVGIG (reference sequence). The CDR3 has 14 residues. The CDR3 spells CAWSEREGPDTQYF. CDR3 in DNA: TGTGCCTGGAGCGAGCGGGAGGGCCCAGATACGCAGTATTTT. Using reference TRBV30 and TRBJ2-3 for the parts outside the CDR3, the full variable domain is SQTIHQWPATLVQPVGSPLSLECTVEGTSNPNLYWYRQAAGRGLQLLFYSVGIGQISSEVPQNLSASRPQDRQFILSSKKLLLSDSGFYLCAWSEREGPDTQYFGPGTRLTVL.

A note on this clone: At one of its ends the junction is not consistent with the germline gene, which may arise from a read error. The genes are TRBV29-1 and TRBJ2-7; possible D gene TRBD2, 6 bases. Germline loops: CDR1 SQVTM, CDR2 ANQGSEA. The CDR3 runs 12 residues. CDR3 residues: CSVEGGDARRDF. CDR3 nucleotides: TGCAGCGTTGAAGGCGGGGACGCAAGGAGGGACTTC.

The gene calls are TRBV6-5 and TRBJ2-3; D ambiguous. V shed 2 bases and J shed 2 bases, with 8 bases lying between them. CDR1 is MNHEY and CDR2 is SVGAGI in the germline V gene. The CDR3 runs to 14 residues. CDR3 in amino acids: CASSYQASTDTQYF. CDR3 DNA: TGTGCCAGCAGTTACCAGGCTTCCACAGATACGCAGTATTTT.

V and J are TRBV15 and TRBJ1-4; no reliable D call. V was pared by 5 bases and J by 8 bases, with 9 bases between. The CDR3 consists of 12 residues. The germline V gene has CDR1 LNHNV and CDR2 YYDKDF (reference sequence). CDR3 region: CATSLAREKLFF. CDR3 DNA sequence: TGTGCCACCAGCTTAGCCAGGGAAAAACTGTTTTTT.